These T cell receptor beta chains were read from a single sample in a study of T-cell reconstitution after alpha-beta-depleted transplantation in children. TCRdb reprocessed the PCR reads via MiXCR and lists one record per CDR3 protein. The data hold about 610,000 distinct CDR3 sequences, with about 10% observed a single time. The sequenced sample was PBMCs from the stem cell graft donor, obtained from the stem cell graft. All receptors come from a human donor who donated a stem cell graft to a child with acute myeloid leukemia. Both conserved end residues are part of each CDR3. D genes are given only for firm matches. Not every row has a clone size; where given, it reads once, few, many or a size class.

clone size	D gene	V gene	J gene	CDR3 protein	CDR3 DNA
.	.	TRBV5-1	TRBJ1-5	CASSLTPGNQPQHF	TGCGCCAGCAGCTTGACGCCCGGGAATCAGCCCCAGCATTTT
few	.	TRBV29-1	TRBJ1-2	CSVDGGTNYGYTF	TGCAGCGTTGACGGAGGGACTAACTATGGCTACACCTTC
.	TRBD2	TRBV27	TRBJ2-2	CASSFHSRLAGGTNTGELFF	TGTGCCAGCAGTTTCCACAGTAGACTAGCGGGAGGGACGAACACCGGGGAGCTGTTTTTT
.	.	TRBV5-5	TRBJ2-3	CASSSVAAMISTDTQYF	TGTGCCAGCAGCTCTGTAGCGGCCATGATTAGCACAGATACGCAGTATTTT
many	.	TRBV28	TRBJ1-1	CASTGGTEAFF	TGTGCCAGCACTGGGGGTACTGAAGCTTTCTTT
few	TRBD2	TRBV28	TRBJ2-5	CASGYPSLGLAGKQETQYF	TGTGCCAGCGGTTACCCTTCGTTAGGTCTAGCGGGGAAGCAAGAGACCCAGTACTTC
.	TRBD1	TRBV5-1	TRBJ2-7	CASSPQPGQPSYEQYF	TGCGCCAGCAGCCCGCAGCCGGGACAGCCCTCCTACGAGCAGTACTTC
many	.	TRBV4-3	TRBJ2-7	CASSQERRSEQYF	TGCGCCAGCAGCCAAGAGCGGAGGTCCGAGCAGTACTTC
many	TRBD2	TRBV18	TRBJ2-1	CASSPRASGDNEQFF	TGTGCCAGCTCACCAAGGGCTAGCGGAGACAATGAGCAGTTCTTC
many	TRBD1	TRBV4-2	TRBJ2-7	CASSQDQGQGYEQYF	TGTGCCAGCAGCCAAGACCAGGGACAGGGTTACGAGCAGTACTTC
.	.	TRBV7-9	TRBJ2-1	CASSSTGAQGGYEQFF	TGTGCCAGCAGCTCGACCGGGGCCCAAGGCGGGTATGAGCAGTTCTTC
.	.	TRBV20-1	TRBJ2-1	CSARVPDFSYNEQFF	TGCAGTGCTAGAGTGCCAGATTTCTCCTACAATGAGCAGTTCTTC
few	.	TRBV6-5	TRBJ2-3	CASSYRAGQPSTDTQYF	TGTGCCAGCAGTTACAGGGCGGGGCAACCTAGCACAGATACGCAGTATTTT
.	.	TRBV7-9	TRBJ2-5	CASSSVVSGETQYF	TGTGCCAGCAGCTCGGTGGTGAGCGGGGAGACCCAGTACTTC
few	TRBD2	TRBV24-1	TRBJ2-1	CATSDLPSVGLATRGEQFF	TGTGCCACCAGTGATCTCCCCTCGGTTGGACTAGCGACCCGGGGGGAGCAGTTCTTC
.	TRBD1	TRBV6-1	TRBJ1-2	CASRPRTGLNGYTF	TGTGCCAGCAGGCCGAGGACAGGGCTTAATGGCTACACCTTC
.	.	TRBV6-4	TRBJ2-7	CASSAPGEASYEQYF	TGTGCCAGCAGTGCCCCGGGGGAGGCTTCCTACGAGCAGTACTTC
few	.	TRBV15	TRBJ2-7	CATSREGLSRNEQYF	TGTGCCACCAGCAGAGAGGGGCTGTCGCGTAACGAGCAGTACTTC
many	.	TRBV14	TRBJ1-1	CASERGTEAFF	TGTGCCAGCGAGAGGGGGACTGAAGCTTTCTTT
few	.	TRBV20-1	TRBJ2-3	CSSPGRQHTDTQYF	TGCAGTAGCCCGGGAAGGCAGCACACAGATACGCAGTATTTT
.	.	TRBV20-1	TRBJ2-7	CSARTLSSEQYF	TGCAGTGCTAGGACCCTTAGCAGCGAGCAGTACTTC
many	.	TRBV29-1	TRBJ2-3	CSVVWGSDTQYF	TGCAGCGTTGTCTGGGGATCAGATACGCAGTATTTT
.	.	TRBV20-1	TRBJ1-2	CSARFDRVYGYTF	TGCAGTGCTAGATTCGACCGGGTCTATGGCTACACCTTC
many	TRBD2	TRBV5-4	TRBJ2-3	CASSSPGLAGGNYRRDTQYF	TGTGCCAGCAGCTCCCCCGGACTAGCGGGAGGAAATTATAGACGAGATACGCAGTATTTT
many	.	TRBV5-1	TRBJ2-1	CASSLVGVSYNEQFF	TGCGCCAGCAGCTTGGTCGGAGTCTCCTACAATGAGCAGTTCTTC
many	.	TRBV5-1	TRBJ1-5	CASSFEGDSNQPQHF	TGCGCCAGCAGCTTTGAGGGGGATAGCAATCAGCCCCAGCATTTT
few	.	TRBV5-6	TRBJ2-7	CASSLGPPNEQYF	TGTGCCAGCAGCTTGGGCCCCCCCAACGAGCAGTACTTC